Each of the 10 T cell receptor beta chains below was sequenced from the same sample in a study of control samples from healthy donors and cancer patients. Sequencing used immunoSEQ multiplex PCR; TCRdb keeps in-frame clones, though not all of them. The sample shows 75,000 to 100,000 clones, roughly 90% of them seen only once. Sequenced input: blood. The receptor set was obtained from a man aged 45 to 65 in good health.

The V and J genes are TRBV4-1 and TRBJ2-1; D possibly corresponds to TRBD2 (6 bases). The CDR3 loop spans 18 amino acids. Germline CDR1 is MGHRA and CDR2 is YSYEKL. V lost 4 bases, J lost 5 bases, and 24 bases lay in between. CDR3 DNA sequence: TGCGCCAGCAGCCCACCGTTCAGCTTTCTGCGGGGTAACAATGAGCAGTTCTTC. This translates into CASSPPFSFLRGNNEQFF.

The V call is TRBV21-1, the J call TRBJ1-3. TRBV21-1 is a recognized pseudogene. The CDR3 loop spans 9 amino acids. The CDR3 loop reads CASLRTIYF. As DNA, the CDR3 is TGTGCCAGCTTGAGGACCATATATTTT.

The rearrangement links TRBV7-8 to TRBJ2-7, with TRBD1 matching 10 bases. This CDR3 comprises 16 residues. With 2 bases clipped from V and 2 bases from J, the junction kept 6 bases outside the gene matches. CDR1 SGHVS and CDR2 FQNEAQ come from the germline V gene. The CDR3 is CASSLPRDRGAYEQYF. CDR3 DNA sequence: TGTGCCAGCAGCTTACCTCGGGACAGGGGAGCCTACGAGCAGTACTTC. Variable domain in full (rest from reference TRBV7-8 and TRBJ2-7): GAGVSQSPRYKVAKRGQDVALRCDPISGHVSLFWYQQALGQGPEFLTYFQNEAQLDKSGLPSDRFFAERPEGSVSTLKIQRTQQEDSAVYLCASSLPRDRGAYEQYFGPGTRLTVT.

The rearrangement uses TRBV19 and TRBJ1-3; D is unclear. Between the trimmed V and J ends, which lost 6 bases and 7 bases, there was a span of 13 bases. The germline CDR1 and CDR2 sequences are LNHDA and SQIVND (reference sequence). The length of the CDR3 is 13 residues. The CDR3 spells CASSDGVGNTIYF. The CDR3 DNA follows: TGTGCCAGTAGCGACGGAGTAGGGAACACCATATATTTT.

On this clone: Germline and junction disagree at one end, which may indicate a read error. The rearrangement uses TRBV7-9 and TRBJ2-2; D might be TRBD2 (5 bases). CDR1 is SEHNR, CDR2 FQNEAQ, per germline (reference sequence). The CDR3 has 13 residues. CDR3 in DNA: TGTGCCAGCAGACAGTTGAACACCGGGGAGCCGTTTTTT. Encoded protein: CASRQLNTGEPFF.

On this clone: The same CDR3 can be traced to other DNA sequences in this sample. V gene TRBV12-3 or TRBV12-4 combines with J gene TRBJ2-6; D unclear. Trimming pared 3 bases from V and 1 base from J, leaving 1 base between. The CDR3 has 13 residues. The CDR3 sequence is CASSLSGANVLTF. The CDR3 DNA reads TGTGCCAGCAGTTTGTCTGGGGCCAACGTCCTGACTTTC.

This sequence joins TRBV6-1 and TRBJ2-7, with 7 bases aligning to TRBD1. Germline CDR1 is MNHNS and CDR2 is SASEGT. V was pared by 0 bases and J by 2 bases, with 10 bases of the junction left unmatched. The CDR3 spans 17 residues. CDR3 amino acids: CASSEARAQGFTYEQYF. CDR3 DNA sequence: TGTGCCAGCAGTGAAGCGCGGGCACAGGGGTTCACCTACGAGCAGTACTTC.

The chain couples TRBV15 to TRBJ2-2, with D tentatively TRBD1 (5 bases). The V end lost 4 bases, the J end lost 6 bases, and 18 bases lay between the germline ends. Germline lookup yields CDR1 LNHNV and CDR2 YYDKDF (reference sequence). CDR3 size: 16 residues. The CDR3: CATSILSTDSPGELFF. CDR3 sequence (DNA): TGTGCCACCAGCATTCTCTCTACCGACAGTCCCGGGGAGCTGTTTTTT.

This clone showed up just a few times. CDR3 residues: CASSSYTRSGHGYTF. CDR3 nucleotide sequence: TGTGCCAGCAGCTCGTACACCCGTTCGGGACATGGCTACACCTTC. The chain recombines TRBV11-2 with TRBJ1-2, with D perhaps matching TRBD1 (5 bases). CDR1 is SGHAT and CDR2 is FQNNGV in the germline V gene. CDR3 length: 15 amino acids. The V and J ends lost 4 bases and 6 bases respectively, with 18 bases between them.

The chain is built from TRBV5-1 and TRBJ1-5; D is ambiguous. CDR1 and CDR2 from the germline V gene are SGHRS and YFSETQ. The CDR3 length is 13 residues. The V end was cut by 2 bases, the J end by 7 bases, with 10 bases between. CDR3 in DNA: TGCGCCAGCAGCTTCGTCAGCGGACAGCCCCAGCATTTT. Translation: CASSFVSGQPQHF. Together with reference TRBV5-1 and TRBJ1-5, the CDR3 gives the full variable domain: KAGVTQTPRYLIKTRGQQVTLSCSPISGHRSVSWYQQTPGQGLQFLFEYFSETQRNKGNFPGRFSGRQFSNSRSEMNVSTLELGDSALYLCASSFVSGQPQHFGDGTRLSIL.